This T cell receptor (beta chain) comes out of a study of cytomegalovirus exposure and HLA in healthy donors. Study conclusions and caveats: Reported performance of the classifier showed diagnosis of cytomegalovirus status with high specificity and sensitivity.

V gave up 1 base and J gave up 5 bases, with 11 bases separating them. The CDR3 spans 15 residues. CDR1 is LGHNA, CDR2 YNFKEQ, per germline. Measured with immunoSEQ multiplex PCR; TCRdb has only the in-frame clones, and not every one. The sample contains 90,000 or so clones, around 85% of which appear only once. Worth noting for this clone: No antigen is known for it.

Source material: PBMCs. The sequence was collected from a young man in good health and CMV-seropositive. V is TRBV4-2 and J is TRBJ2-2; the D gene is possibly TRBD2 (6 bases). The CDR3 here is CASSQAGVGTGELFF. In nucleotides, the CDR3 is TGTGCCAGCAGCCAAGCGGGAGTTGGGACCGGGGAGCTGTTTTTT.